Below are 30 T cell receptor beta chains sequenced from a single sample in a study of shared clonotypes between healthy human individuals. Repertoires were generated with immunoSEQ multiplex PCR, while TCRdb's copy carries only in-frame clones and drops some. The data contain roughly 590,000 clones, about 95% of them singletons. Naive CD8 populations comprised CD45RO-negative cells positively selected for CCR7, excluding terminally differentiated effector memory CD45RA+ cells. Sample: naive CD8+ T cells sorted from blood. The receptors were gathered from a woman in her 30s in good health.

V gene TRBV28 combines with J gene TRBJ2-1; D may match TRBD1 or TRBD2 (5 bases each). V gave up 6 bases and J gave up 4 bases, with 13 bases separating them. The CDR3 is 14 amino acids. Germline values: CDR1 MDHEN, CDR2 SYDVKM. In nucleotides, the CDR3 is TGTGCCAGCAGATGGGACCACCTATACAATGAGCAGTTCTTC. Residues: CASRWDHLYNEQFF.

This rearrangement joins TRBV16 to TRBJ2-3, with D perhaps TRBD2 (5 bases). Looked up from germline, CDR1 is KGHSY and CDR2 is FQNENV. The CDR3 spans 16 residues. V lost 4 bases and J lost 0, with 14 bases in between. CDR3 nucleotide sequence: TGTGCCAGCAGCCGCGGAGGTAGGACTAGCACAGATACGCAGTATTTT. Amino acid sequence: CASSRGGRTSTDTQYF.

This chain joins TRBV5-6 and TRBJ2-3; D not resolved. Germline CDR1 is SGHDT and CDR2 is YYEEEE. This CDR3 is 14 amino acids long. The germline V and J ends were trimmed by 1 base and 6 bases, with 12 bases remaining between them. Here the CDR3 reads CASSLRFTVDTQYF. CDR3 nucleotides: TGTGCCAGCAGCTTGAGATTTACGGTGGATACGCAGTATTTT.

V gene TRBV2 combines with J gene TRBJ2-1, with 7 bases aligning to TRBD1. V was pared by 10 bases and J by 0 bases, with 9 bases of the junction left unmatched. CDR1 is SNHLY, CDR2 FYNNEI, per germline. This CDR3 is built from 15 residues. CDR3 loop: CANEQGVGSYNEQFF. The CDR3 coding sequence is TGTGCCAACGAGCAGGGGGTAGGCTCCTACAATGAGCAGTTCTTC.

The chain links TRBV15 to TRBJ1-1, with a weak D call TRBD1 (6 bases). V was shortened by 6 bases and J by 4 bases, with 12 bases between the two germline ends. Germline V gene data show CDR1 as LNHNV and CDR2 as YYDKDF (reference sequence). This CDR3 has 13 residues. The CDR3 DNA reads as TGTGCCACCAGAGTGGGGGCTGGCACTGAAGCTTTCTTT. Amino acids: CATRVGAGTEAFF.

The chain combines TRBV28 with TRBJ1-1; D may be TRBD1 (5 bases). Trimming took 2 bases from V and 3 from J, leaving 10 bases between them. The CDR3 covers 14 residues. Germline V gene data show CDR1 as MDHEN and CDR2 as SYDVKM. In nucleotides, the CDR3 is TGTGCCAGCAGTTTACGGTCGGGGCACACTGAAGCTTTCTTT. Encoded protein: CASSLRSGHTEAFF. The full variable domain, completed using reference TRBV28 and TRBJ1-1, is DVKVTQSSRYLVKRTGEKVFLECVQDMDHENMFWYRQDPGLGLRLIYFSYDVKMKEKGDIPEGYSVSREKKERFSLILESASTNQTSMYLCASSLRSGHTEAFFGQGTRLTVV.

The V and J genes are TRBV2 and TRBJ2-2; D not certain. In germline, CDR1 is SNHLY, CDR2 FYNNEI. V lost 2 bases and J lost 6, with 13 bases in between. The CDR3 extends over 15 amino acids. CDR3 residues: CASSEFLALAGELFF. The CDR3 bases are TGTGCCAGCAGTGAATTTCTGGCCTTAGCCGGGGAGCTGTTTTTT.

This clone occurred once. V gene TRBV10-1 combines with J gene TRBJ2-3; the match to TRBD2 covers 10 bases. CDR1 and CDR2 (germline): WNHNN, SYGVQD (reference sequence). Trimming took 3 bases from V and 4 from J; bases not matched to a gene: 1. This CDR3 contains 14 residues. CDR3 loop: CASSELAGSDTQYF. The CDR3 DNA sequence: TGCGCCAGCAGTGAACTAGCGGGATCAGATACGCAGTATTTT.

This clone was seen once. V is TRBV30 and J is TRBJ1-4, with TRBD1 as a possible D gene (5 bases). The CDR3 contains 14 residues. Looked up from germline, CDR1 is GTSNPN and CDR2 is SVGIG (reference sequence). Trimming took off 2 bases at V and 6 bases at J, with 13 bases between the two ends. CDR3 region: CAWSNGQGHEKLFF. CDR3 nucleotides: TGTGCCTGGAGTAATGGGCAGGGCCATGAAAAACTGTTTTTT.

V and J are TRBV5-8 and TRBJ1-1; 10 bases are shared with TRBD1. V was pared by 0 bases and J by 3 bases, with 5 bases of the junction left unmatched. Looked up from germline, CDR1 is SGHTS and CDR2 is YDEGEE. This CDR3 spans 16 amino acids. This CDR3 is CASSLGPGQGYTEAFF. CDR3 nucleotides: TGTGCCAGCAGCTTGGGACCGGGACAGGGGTACACTGAAGCTTTCTTT.

The chain has TRBV7-9 and TRBJ2-1, with 8 bases lining up with TRBD1. The CDR3 length is 15 residues. Trimming took 3 bases from V and 7 from J; bases not matched to a gene: 8. In germline, CDR1 is SEHNR, CDR2 FQNEAQ (reference sequence). The CDR3 bases are TGTGCCAGCAGCTTCGGACAGGGACGTAAAAATGAGCAGTTCTTC. Its protein is CASSFGQGRKNEQFF.

V usage is TRBV2 and J usage is TRBJ2-3, with D hard to call. Germline CDR1 and CDR2: SNHLY and FYNNEI. With 2 bases removed from V and 5 bases from J, the gap between germline ends came to 14 bases. The CDR3 runs to 15 residues. The CDR3 loop is CASSETEYPGDTQYF. CDR3 DNA sequence: TGTGCCAGCAGTGAAACGGAGTACCCTGGAGATACGCAGTATTTT.

The rearrangement joins TRBV19 to TRBJ2-2; TRBD2 agrees at 12 bases. Germline lookup yields CDR1 LNHDA and CDR2 SQIVND (reference sequence). V was clipped by 7 bases and J by 1 base; unmatched bases: 7. The CDR3 is 17 amino acids. For the CDR3, the DNA is TGTGCCAGTACCTCTAGCGGGAGGGCCAGGAACACCGGGGAGCTGTTTTTT. This encodes CASTSSGRARNTGELFF. The full variable domain, its missing parts supplied by reference TRBV19 and TRBJ2-2, is DGGITQSPKYLFRKEGQNVTLSCEQNLNHDAMYWYRQDPGQGLRLIYYSQIVNDFQKGDIAEGYSVSREKKESFPLTVTSAQKNPTAFYLCASTSSGRARNTGELFFGEGSRLTVL.

The chain couples TRBV5-6 to TRBJ2-7, with D maybe TRBD2 (5 bases). Looked up from germline, CDR1 is SGHDT and CDR2 is YYEEEE. The CDR3 contains 12 residues. V dropped 1 base and J dropped 4 bases, with 6 bases sitting between them. CDR3 protein: CASSLRTYEQYF. The CDR3 nucleotides read TGTGCCAGCAGCTTGAGGACTTACGAGCAGTACTTC.

V and J are TRBV19 and TRBJ2-2; no clear D gene. V shed 6 bases and J shed 2 bases, with 10 bases lying between them. Germline CDR1 reads LNHDA; CDR2 reads SQIVND (reference sequence). This CDR3 has 14 amino acids. The CDR3 reads CASSSGLNTGELFF. CDR3 nucleotides: TGTGCCAGTAGCTCTGGGCTTAACACCGGGGAGCTGTTTTTT.

The gene calls are TRBV11-2 and TRBJ2-5, with TRBD2 matching 7 bases. Germline V lookup: CDR1 SGHAT, CDR2 FQNNGV. CDR3 length equals 14 residues. J gave up 4 bases and V 8 bases, and 10 bases lay outside the gene matches. This chain's CDR3 is CASGGEGGPETQYF. As DNA, the CDR3 is TGTGCCAGCGGCGGAGAGGGAGGGCCAGAGACCCAGTACTTC. Full variable domain (remainder filled in from reference TRBV11-2 and TRBJ2-5): EAGVAQSPRYKIIEKRQSVAFWCNPISGHATLYWYQQILGQGPKLLIQFQNNGVVDDSQLPKDRFSAERLKGVDSTLKIQPAKLEDSAVYLCASGGEGGPETQYFGPGTRLLVL.

Points on this clone: A junction boundary mismatches the germline segment, possibly from a read error. The chain employs TRBV27 and TRBJ2-1; 9 bases match TRBD2. Germline V CDR1 and CDR2: MNHEY, SMNVEV (reference sequence). The CDR3 sequence is 12 residues long. CDR3 sequence reads: CASGLLAGGKLF. The CDR3 DNA reads TGTGCCAGCGGGTTACTAGCGGGCGGGAAGCTCTTC.

V and J are TRBV21-1 and TRBJ2-5. The J call may not be correct, given that the DNA end is closer to TRBJ2-7. TRBV21-1 is a pseudogene. This CDR3 spans 13 amino acids. This CDR3 reads CASSKVVSYEQYF. DNA of the CDR3: TGTGCCAGCAGCAAAGTCGTCAGCTACGAGCAGTACTTC.

This chain joins TRBV15 and TRBJ2-7; TRBD2 might be the D (5 bases). CDR3 length: 15 amino acids. Germline V CDR1 and CDR2: LNHNV, YYDKDF (reference sequence). V was clipped by 3 bases and J by 3 bases, with 15 bases between them. CDR3 sequence reads: CATSRGEEGVYEQYF. CDR3 DNA sequence: TGTGCCACCAGCAGGGGAGAAGAGGGTGTCTACGAGCAGTACTTC. Together with reference TRBV15 and TRBJ2-7, the CDR3 gives the full variable domain: DAMVIQNPRYQVTQFGKPVTLSCSQTLNHNVMYWYQQKSSQAPKLLFHYYDKDFNNEADTPDNFQSRRPNTSFCFLDIRSPGLGDTAMYLCATSRGEEGVYEQYFGPGTRLTVT.

The rearrangement joins TRBV21-1 to TRBJ2-7; TRBD2, the table's D call, was not compared with the DNA. TRBV21-1 is assigned pseudogene status. The CDR3 spans 18 residues. DNA of the CDR3: TGTGCCAGCAGCAAAGCAGAGGGACGGACTAGCGGGGTTTACGTGCAGTACTTC. Its protein is CASSKAEGRTSGVYVQYF.

The gene calls are TRBV19 and TRBJ2-1; D is possibly TRBD2 (6 bases). Trimming cost V 5 bases and J 10 bases, with 9 bases left between them. Germline loops: CDR1 LNHDA, CDR2 SQIVND (reference sequence). The CDR3 extends over 11 amino acids. CDR3 region: CASSPGGEQFF. The CDR3 DNA reads TGTGCCAGTAGTCCTGGGGGGGAGCAGTTCTTC.

The chain couples TRBV2 to TRBJ2-7; 7 bases line up with TRBD1. Losses at the gene ends were 9 bases for V and 0 bases for J; bases not matched to a gene: 8. This CDR3 has 14 residues. CDR1 SNHLY and CDR2 FYNNEI come from the germline V gene. DNA for the CDR3: TGTGCCAGGGTAGGACCAGGGGGCTCCTACGAGCAGTACTTC. Its translation: CARVGPGGSYEQYF.

V is TRBV5-6 and J is TRBJ2-7, with 8 nucleotides matching TRBD2. There are 16 residues in the CDR3. V lost 0 bases and J lost 2; bases outside the gene matches: 7. Per the germline V gene, CDR1 is SGHDT and CDR2 is YYEEEE. The CDR3 protein is CASSLAGRGRTYEQYF. The CDR3 DNA is TGTGCCAGCAGCTTGGCCGGGAGGGGTCGGACCTACGAGCAGTACTTC.

This clone has just one count. The gene calls are TRBV27 and TRBJ2-2, with D maybe TRBD2 (6 bases). Looked up from germline, CDR1 is MNHEY and CDR2 is SMNVEV (reference sequence). Trimming left V 5 bases short and J 4 bases short, with 17 bases between. The CDR3 spans 16 residues. The CDR3 region has the DNA TGTGCCAGCAGTCTAACCGGGACTCTGCCCACCGGGGAGCTGTTTTTT. Encoded protein: CASSLTGTLPTGELFF.

The V call is TRBV28, the J call TRBJ2-1; 7 nucleotides match TRBD2. The V gene's germline CDR1 is MDHEN and CDR2 SYDVKM. The CDR3 runs to 15 residues. Trimming took 3 bases from V and 2 from J; bases not matched to a gene: 4. This chain's CDR3 is CASSLSLAAYNEQFF. The CDR3 coding sequence is TGTGCCAGCAGTTTGAGTCTAGCGGCCTACAATGAGCAGTTCTTC.

The chain has TRBV6-5 and TRBJ1-2; D not resolved. The CDR3 length is 10 residues. V was cut by 7 bases and J by 7 bases, with 7 bases left in between. Germline V gene sequence: CDR1 MNHEY, CDR2 SVGAGI. CDR3 amino acids: CASKSGGYTF. The CDR3, as DNA: TGTGCCAGCAAGTCGGGTGGCTACACCTTC.

The V call is TRBV27, the J call TRBJ1-4, with 9 bases aligning to TRBD1. CDR1 is MNHEY, CDR2 SMNVEV, per germline (reference sequence). V shed 5 bases and J 8 bases; nucleotides not matched to a gene: 12. CDR3 size: 16 residues. CDR3 nucleotides: TGTGCCAGCAGTCTCGGGACAGGGCTTTGGGCGGAAAAACTGTTTTTT. Its translation is CASSLGTGLWAEKLFF.

The J gene is TRBJ2-1, the V gene TRBV28; D not certain. The germline CDR1 and CDR2 sequences are MDHEN and SYDVKM. V was shortened by 3 bases and J by 5 bases, with 11 bases between the two germline ends. There are 14 residues in the CDR3. The CDR3 DNA is TGTGCCAGCAGTTTGGACCCGATGAACAATGAGCAGTTCTTC. It translates to CASSLDPMNNEQFF.

This chain joins TRBV28 and TRBJ1-1; 10 bases map to TRBD1. The V segment lost 4 bases and the J segment 4 bases; nucleotides outside the gene matches: 3. In germline, CDR1 is MDHEN, CDR2 SYDVKM. The CDR3 length is 14 residues. The CDR3 loop is CASSSGQGFTEAFF. For the CDR3, the DNA is TGTGCCAGCAGTTCGGGACAGGGGTTCACTGAAGCTTTCTTT.

The chain is built from TRBV16 and TRBJ1-3; D unclear. Germline V CDR1 and CDR2: KGHSY, FQNENV. Deletions cut 0 bases from V and 0 bases from J, with 9 bases between. This CDR3 has 16 amino acids. In DNA, the CDR3 is TGTGCCAGCAGCCAATCAGGCCCATTCTCTGGAAACACCATATATTTT. Protein sequence: CASSQSGPFSGNTIYF.